This paragraph reports one TCR beta chain. Its specificity is not known. In germline, CDR1 is SGHTA, CDR2 FQGNSA. The length of the CDR3 is 14 residues. The V end was cut by 3 bases, the J end by 6 bases, with 14 bases between. The data are from a study of T cell responses to AZD1222 COVID-19 vaccine. The wider study: It was second doses at about 4 or about 12 weeks that were pooled.

The study's findings and limits: Females made up more of the donors, who were largely white British, and clonal diversity may have come out too low.

Data came from immunoSEQ multiplex PCR; TCRdb stores just in-frame clones and leaves some out. The data show tens of thousands of clones, with 70% to 90% seen just once and roughly 16% held by the top ten. The clonotype originates from an adult in good health. V and J are TRBV7-2 and TRBJ1-2; D remains ambiguous. Sequences were derived from peripheral blood, sampled on day 0 of AZD1222 vaccination. The CDR3 region is CASSLTPPQNGYTF. The CDR3 bases are TGTGCCAGCAGCTTGACCCCTCCTCAGAATGGCTACACCTTC.